By share of the sample, the clone carrying this T cell receptor (beta chain) is large. This sample was taken from a study of metastatic and nonmetastatic thyroid tumors. Whole-study context: Across peripheral blood and tumor or nodule tissue samples taken from malignant and benign thyroid patients, the repertoires were compared with one another.

This CDR3 comprises 16 residues. Deletions cut 0 bases from V and 1 base from J, with 13 bases between. Germline loops: CDR1 SNHLY, CDR2 FYNNEI. Prior to thyroid surgery, none of the patients had received any treatment. From the PCR reads, TCRdb re-called clones with MiXCR. This table has around 17,000 clones, 33% appearing once. Sequencing used tumor tissue. The chain uses TRBV2 and TRBJ2-7; D is perhaps TRBD2 (6 bases). The source is a male donor with papillary thyroid cancer or a benign thyroid nodule (not recorded which). Some clones in this sample may be carry-over from other donors' samples. The CDR3 here is CASSEAVSGKSYEQYF. For the CDR3, the DNA is TGTGCCAGCAGTGAAGCGGTTAGCGGAAAGTCCTACGAGCAGTACTTC.